Given below is one T cell receptor beta chain in context. What it recognizes is unknown. This may be a read error: a much more frequent sequence differs by one nucleotide. This CDR3 region has 14 residues. Germline values: CDR1 KGHDR, CDR2 SFDVKD. V lost 6 bases to trimming and J lost 5 bases, with 15 bases between them. These data originate in a study of CD8+CD57+ T cells in acquired aplastic anemia. Looking at the study overall: Sorted cells (CD4+ and CD8+) yielded DNA amounts that averaged roughly 3 ug. Overall study findings and caveats: Sharing between patients and controls was observed for twenty-nine CD8+ CDR3 sequences.

Patients who underwent sequencing had shown CD8+CD57+ cell expansion by flow cytometry. No therapy was given to patients before blood sampling. TCR beta VDJ and CDR3 profiles were obtained from a genomic DNA template. From the reads, TCRdb called clonotypes with MiXCR, one entry per CDR3 protein. The sample carries some 200,000 distinct CDR3 sequences, less than 60% recorded once. The chain joins TRBV24-1 to TRBJ2-5, with unresolved D. The TCR sequence derives from a human donor with aplastic anemia. The specimen sequenced was sorted CD4+, CD8+, or CD8+CD57+ T cells (not recorded which) from PBMCs. In DNA form, the CDR3 reads TGTGCCACCAGTCACCCCGCCCGCGGCGAGACCCAGTACTTC. Amino acids: CATSHPARGETQYF.